What follows describes a single T cell receptor beta chain. Its antigen remains unidentified. The data were taken from a study of cytomegalovirus exposure and HLA in healthy donors. Study outcomes and limitations: Reportedly, a later analysis found an Asian-associated ancestry cluster had fewer N-insertions than the approximately 670-donor mean.

PCR was performed using 60 Vbeta and 13 Jbeta primers. Generated by immunoSEQ multiplex PCR, the TCRdb table keeps only in-frame clones and is missing some. The sample consists of about 170,000 clones, roughly three quarters of them appearing once. This clonotype originated in a woman aged 50 to 60 in good health and CMV-seropositive. Sequencing was performed on PBMCs.

The CDR3 sequence: CATTGGAGSTEAFF. Here the CDR3 DNA reads TGTGCCACCACAGGGGGGGCGGGGAGCACTGAAGCTTTCTTT. The genes are TRBV6-6 and TRBJ1-1, with 8 bases fitting TRBD1. Germline assignment: CDR1 MNHNY and CDR2 SVGAGI (reference sequence). V lost 10 bases, J lost 4 bases, and 11 bases stayed unmatched. The CDR3 length is 14 residues.